The T cell receptor (beta chain) under discussion was sequenced for a study of T cell clonotyping in hematopoietic cell transplantation. Findings of the study overall: Few recipient clonotypes overlapped donors; over 95% were de novo at given depth. After transplant, recipient diversity fell while pathologically expanded clonotypes grew through day 180.

Samples: about 28 days before transplant, then days 30, 100 and 180 after. The method was immunoSEQ multiplex PCR; TCRdb's version includes in-frame clones alone and lacks a portion of them. This repertoire shows 6,000 or so clones, roughly 88% found once; its top ten account for around 45%. Comments on this clone: The antigen is not known.

Sequences were derived from peripheral blood mononuclear cells, sampled 100 days after allogeneic stem cell transplant. The TCR sequence derives from a female patient aged 50-59 years who had an allogeneic stem cell transplant from a related donor, so the T cells may come from the graft donor. Some clones in this sample may be carry-over from other donors' samples.

DNA for the CDR3: TGTGCCAGCAGCGTACCAGGACAGGGGTTTGACACCGGGGAGCTGTTTTTT. Amino acids: CASSVPGQGFDTGELFF. The chain combines TRBV9 with TRBJ2-2, with 9 bases lining up with TRBD1. The V and J ends lost 1 base and 3 bases, in that order; junction bases with no gene match: 7. The CDR3 extends over 17 amino acids. Germline V gene data show CDR1 as SGDLS and CDR2 as YYNGEE. The full variable domain, completed using reference TRBV9 and TRBJ2-2, is DSGVTQTPKHLITATGQRVTLRCSPRSGDLSVYWYQQSLDQGLQFLIQYYNGEERAKGNILERFSAQQFPDLHSELNLSSLELGDSALYFCASSVPGQGFDTGELFFGEGSRLTVL.